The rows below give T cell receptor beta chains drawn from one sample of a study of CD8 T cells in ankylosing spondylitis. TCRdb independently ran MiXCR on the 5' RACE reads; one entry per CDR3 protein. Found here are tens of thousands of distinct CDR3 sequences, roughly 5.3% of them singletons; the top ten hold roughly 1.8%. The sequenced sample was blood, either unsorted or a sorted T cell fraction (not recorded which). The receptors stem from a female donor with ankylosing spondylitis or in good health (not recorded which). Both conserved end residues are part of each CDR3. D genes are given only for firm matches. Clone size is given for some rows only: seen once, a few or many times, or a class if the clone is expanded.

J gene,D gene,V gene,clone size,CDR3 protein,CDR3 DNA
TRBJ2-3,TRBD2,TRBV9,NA,CASSAGTSGTDTQYF,TGTGCCAGCAGCGCCGGGACTAGCGGTACAGATACGCAGTATTTT
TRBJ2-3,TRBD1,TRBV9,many,CASSSGGTDTQYF,TGTGCCAGCAGCTCAGGGGGTACAGATACGCAGTATTTT
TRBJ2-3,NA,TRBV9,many,CASSPDRRDTQYF,TGTGCCAGCAGCCCGGACCGGAGGGATACGCAGTATTTT
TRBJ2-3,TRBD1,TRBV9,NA,CASSVMPGGVDTQYF,TGTGCCAGCAGCGTAATGCCAGGGGGAGTGGATACGCAGTATTTT
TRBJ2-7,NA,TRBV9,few,CASSVASQGDYEQYF,TGTGCCAGCAGCGTAGCCAGTCAGGGAGACTACGAGCAGTACTTC
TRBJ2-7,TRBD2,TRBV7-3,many,CASSVLAGTSGRPGYEQYF,TGTGCCAGCAGCGTCCTCGCCGGGACTAGCGGGAGACCCGGCTACGAGCAGTACTTC
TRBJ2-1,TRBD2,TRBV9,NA,CASSGREWGREQFF,TGTGCCAGCAGCGGGCGGGAGTGGGGTAGGGAGCAGTTCTTC
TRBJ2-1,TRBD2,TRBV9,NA,CASSVAITAGGYNEQFF,TGTGCCAGCAGCGTAGCTATAACAGCGGGGGGATACAATGAGCAGTTCTTC
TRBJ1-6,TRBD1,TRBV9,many,CASSVGLRQGGSPLHF,TGTGCCAGCAGCGTAGGGTTACGACAGGGTGGGTCACCCCTCCACTTT
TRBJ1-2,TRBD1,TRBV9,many,CASSAGQHGYTF,TGTGCCAGCAGCGCGGGACAGCACGGCTACACCTTC
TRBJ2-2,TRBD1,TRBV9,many,CASSAGQGKMSGELFF,TGTGCCAGCAGCGCCGGACAGGGAAAGATGTCCGGGGAGCTGTTTTTT
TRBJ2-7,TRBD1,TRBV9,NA,CASSAGTGIFYEQYF,TGTGCCAGCAGCGCCGGGACAGGGATTTTCTACGAGCAGTACTTC